The present entry profiles one T cell receptor (beta chain) with its context. No antigen is known for it. This entry is derived from a study of blood T cells in healthy people across ages. The study's findings and limits: TCR beta diversity was tightly associated with the proportion of naive T cells. PBMCs were not sorted, which prevented a conclusive comparison of naive versus antigen-experienced cells.

Healthy Caucasians from Russia aged 6 to 90 served as donors. Germline V lookup: CDR1 GTSNPN, CDR2 SVGIG (reference sequence). With 5 bases removed from V and 0 bases from J, the gap between germline ends came to 13 bases. This CDR3 is built from 14 residues. A J-beta primer mix and a sample-barcoded 5' primer were used in a second PCR of roughly 6 to 12 cycles. With 12 random nucleotides, a template-switch adaptor tagged each individual cDNA molecule. TCRdb independently ran MiXCR on the 5' RACE reads; one entry per CDR3 protein. The sample has about 1,400,000 distinct CDR3 sequences, 42% seen once. The sample taken for sequencing was blood. The V call is TRBV30, the J call TRBJ1-2; D remains ambiguous. The TCR comes from a woman aged 18-35 years in good health. The CDR3, as DNA: TGTGCCTGGGTCGGTCGGGTGACTAACTATGGCTACACCTTC. Protein product: CAWVGRVTNYGYTF.